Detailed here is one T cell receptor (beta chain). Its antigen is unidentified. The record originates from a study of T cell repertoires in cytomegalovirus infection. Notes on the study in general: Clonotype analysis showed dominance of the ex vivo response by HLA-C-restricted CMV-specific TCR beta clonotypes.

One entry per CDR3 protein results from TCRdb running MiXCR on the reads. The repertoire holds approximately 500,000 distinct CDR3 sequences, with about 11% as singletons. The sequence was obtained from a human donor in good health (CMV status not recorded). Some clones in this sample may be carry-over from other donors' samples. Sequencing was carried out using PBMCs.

The CDR3 bases are TGCAGTGCTAGGGAACCGGGACGGAGCAATGAGCAGTTCTTC. Its protein is CSAREPGRSNEQFF. The chain couples TRBV20-1 to TRBJ2-1, with D perhaps assigned TRBD1 or TRBD2 (5 bases each). The CDR3 spans 14 residues. The germline V gene encodes CDR1 DFQATT and CDR2 SNEGSKA (reference sequence). With 3 bases removed from V and 6 bases from J, the gap between germline ends came to 15 bases.